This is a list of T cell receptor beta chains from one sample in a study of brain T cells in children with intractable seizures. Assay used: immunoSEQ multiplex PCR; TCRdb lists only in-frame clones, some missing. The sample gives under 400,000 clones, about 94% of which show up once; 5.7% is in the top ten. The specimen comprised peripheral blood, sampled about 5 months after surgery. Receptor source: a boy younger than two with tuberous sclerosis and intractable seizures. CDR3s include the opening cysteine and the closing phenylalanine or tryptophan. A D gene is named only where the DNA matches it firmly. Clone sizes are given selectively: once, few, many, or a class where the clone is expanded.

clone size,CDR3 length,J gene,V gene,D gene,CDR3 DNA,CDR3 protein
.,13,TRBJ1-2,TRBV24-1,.,TGTGCCACCAGTGACTCCGGATCTTATGGCTACACCTTC,CATSDSGSYGYTF
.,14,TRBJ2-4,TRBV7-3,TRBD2,TGTGCCAGCAGCGAGGGACTAGGGAAAAACATTCAGTACTTC,CASSEGLGKNIQYF
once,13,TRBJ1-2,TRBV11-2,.,TGTGCCAGCAGCTTAGTGGGCAACCATGGCTACACCTTC,CASSLVGNHGYTF
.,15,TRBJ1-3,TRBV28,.,TGTGCCAGCAGTTTATCACCGGGGGCAAGAAACACCATATATTTT,CASSLSPGARNTIYF
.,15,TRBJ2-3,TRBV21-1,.,TGTGCCAACCCAAGAGCGGGAGCTTCCACAGATACGCAGTATTTT,CANPRAGASTDTQYF
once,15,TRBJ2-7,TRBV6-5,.,TGTGCCAGCCCTCCCTCGGGATACCGTTCCTACGAGCAGTACTTC,CASPPSGYRSYEQYF
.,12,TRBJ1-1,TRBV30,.,TGTGCCTGGAGTAAAATTGTCGGTTTGGCTTTCTTT,CAWSKIVGLAFF
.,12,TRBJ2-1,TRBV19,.,TGTGCCAGTAATTCCCCCAACAATGAGCAGTTCTTC,CASNSPNNEQFF
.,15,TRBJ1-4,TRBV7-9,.,TGTGCCAGCAGCCCTATTCTGGGTGCGAATGAAAAACTGTTTTTT,CASSPILGANEKLFF
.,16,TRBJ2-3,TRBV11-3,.,TGTGCCAGCACCCCGTGGGAGGGGGCTAGCACAGATACGCAGTATTTT,CASTPWEGASTDTQYF
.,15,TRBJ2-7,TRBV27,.,TGTGCCAGCAGTTTTAGGGGTGGAGGATTCTACGAGCAGTACTTC,CASSFRGGGFYEQYF
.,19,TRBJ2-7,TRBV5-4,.,TGTGCCAGCAGCTTGGCCAAGAGCCCTGGGCCGGCTCGGGCCTACGAGCAGTACTTC,CASSLAKSPGPARAYEQYF
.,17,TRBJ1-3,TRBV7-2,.,TGTGCCAGCAGCCACTTCGATGACAGGATCTCTGGAAACACCATATATTTT,CASSHFDDRISGNTIYF
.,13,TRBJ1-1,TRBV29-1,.,TGCAGCTCCCCGGGGCAGGGGAACACTGAAGCTTTCTTT,CSSPGQGNTEAFF
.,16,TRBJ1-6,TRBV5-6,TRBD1,TGTGCCAGCAGACGGGACAGGGAGTCCTATAATTCACCCCTCCACTTT,CASRRDRESYNSPLHF
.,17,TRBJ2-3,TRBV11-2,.,TGTGCCAGCAGCTTAACCCGTCGGGGGCCTAGCACAGATACGCAGTATTTT,CASSLTRRGPSTDTQYF
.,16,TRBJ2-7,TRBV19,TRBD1,TGTGCCAGTAGTATCGCCGGGACAGGTAACCGGGACGAGCAGTACTTC,CASSIAGTGNRDEQYF
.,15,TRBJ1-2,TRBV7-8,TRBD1,TGTGCCAGCAGCTGGAGGACAGGGCCGGGCTATGGCTACACCTTC,CASSWRTGPGYGYTF
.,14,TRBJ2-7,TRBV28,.,TGTGCCAGCAATGTGGCGGGACCCACCGGAGAGCAGTACTTC,CASNVAGPTGEQYF
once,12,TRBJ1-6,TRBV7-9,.,TGTGCCAGCAGCTTCCTCGATTCACCCCTCCACTTT,CASSFLDSPLHF
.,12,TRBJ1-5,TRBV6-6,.,TGTGCCAGCAATTGGGGAGATCAGCCCCAGCATTTT,CASNWGDQPQHF
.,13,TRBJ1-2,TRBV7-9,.,TGTGCCAGCAGTCAAGACCGGGCGAATGGCTACACCTTC,CASSQDRANGYTF
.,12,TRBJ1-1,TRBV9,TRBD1,TGTGCCAGGAAGACAGGGAGAACTGAAGCTTTCTTT,CARKTGRTEAFF
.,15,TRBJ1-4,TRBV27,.,TGTGCCAGCAGTTTGAATTCGGGGGGCGCAGAAAAACTGTTTTTT,CASSLNSGGAEKLFF
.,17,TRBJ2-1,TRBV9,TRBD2,TGTGCCAGCAGCGTAGATATCTCGGGAGGGCCCTACAATGAGCAGTTCTTC,CASSVDISGGPYNEQFF
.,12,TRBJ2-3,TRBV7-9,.,TGTGCCAGCAGCTTCGGAACAGATACGCAGTATTTT,CASSFGTDTQYF
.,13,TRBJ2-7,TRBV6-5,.,TGTGCCAGCAGTCCCCGAAGCCCTTACGAGCAGTACTTC,CASSPRSPYEQYF
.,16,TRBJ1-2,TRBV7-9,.,TGTGCCAGCAGTGTCAACCTAGGACTGCTCCGGTATGGCTACACCTTC,CASSVNLGLLRYGYTF
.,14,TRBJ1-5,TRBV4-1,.,TGCGCCAGCAGCCAACCCAGGGTCAATCAGCCCCAGCATTTT,CASSQPRVNQPQHF
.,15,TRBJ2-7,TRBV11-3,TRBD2,TGTGCCAGCAGCTTAGTTGCGGGAGGGCCCTACGAGCAGTACTTC,CASSLVAGGPYEQYF
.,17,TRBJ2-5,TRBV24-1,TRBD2,TGTGCCACCAGTGATTCGAGACTAGCGGGAGGGCCGGAGACCCAGTACTTC,CATSDSRLAGGPETQYF
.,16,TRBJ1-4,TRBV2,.,TGTGCCAGCAGCTCAAGAGCGGACAGTATCGGTGAAAAACTGTTTTTT,CASSSRADSIGEKLFF
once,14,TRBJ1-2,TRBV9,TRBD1,TGTGCCAGCAGCTCCTCGGGACAGGGAGTTGGCTACACCTTC,CASSSSGQGVGYTF